Only one count was recorded for the clone carrying this T cell receptor (beta chain). Its antigen remains unidentified. Unique molecular identifiers were present in the TCR beta cDNA libraries. The authors obtained some 500,000 cDNA molecules from approximately 0.95 to 9.8 million T cells. TCRdb recomputed calls from the PCR reads with MiXCR, one row per CDR3 protein. The table includes around 500,000 distinct CDR3 sequences, around 34% detected once. This entry comes from a study of post-analysis software for immune sequencing data. Background on the study: In terms of disease course, relapsing-remitting, secondary progressive and progressive-relapsing multiple sclerosis were included. Study-wide results and caveats: For normalized Chao1 diversity, multiple sclerosis patients scored significantly lower than controls did. Batch-matched samples strongly co-clustered by F measure.

This TCR came from a girl aged 2 to 17 with multiple sclerosis. Sequencing input: blood.

CDR3 sequence: CASSLGLASKSSTDTQYF. CDR3 bases: TGTGCCAGCTCGTTGGGACTAGCTTCCAAAAGTAGCACAGATACGCAGTATTTT. V and J are TRBV28 and TRBJ2-3; 9 nucleotides align to TRBD2. Germline V gene lookup returns CDR1 MDHEN and CDR2 SYDVKM. Trimming removed 8 bases from V and 0 bases from J; junction bases left unmatched: 15. This CDR3 spans 18 amino acids.